This passage covers 2 T cell receptor beta chains from one sample sequenced in a study of T-cell memory formation after mild COVID-19. Each CDR3 protein gets one entry after TCRdb re-called the 5' RACE reads with MiXCR. This sample has about 190,000 distinct CDR3 sequences, with approximately 20% found just once. Sequenced sample: PBMCs or a T cell subset sorted from them (not recorded which). The receptors come from an adult woman who had mild COVID-19 (a few samples of this study predate the infection). Cell type and time point are not known.

This clonotype was recorded at least ten times. The gene calls are TRBV27 and TRBJ2-7; 8 nucleotides align to TRBD1. V gave up 5 bases and J gave up 7 bases; unmatched junction bases: 7. The CDR3 contains 13 residues. Germline CDR1 and CDR2: MNHEY and SMNVEV (reference sequence). Here the CDR3 reads CASSDAGGREQYF. The CDR3 DNA sequence: TGTGCCAGCAGTGATGCAGGGGGCCGAGAGCAGTACTTC.

This clonotype has only a few counts. This chain uses TRBV7-9 with TRBJ1-2; perhaps TRBD1 as D (6 bases). The germline gives CDR1 SEHNR, CDR2 FQNEAQ (reference sequence). With 11 bases removed from V and 8 bases from J, the gap between germline ends came to 21 bases. The CDR3 is 13 amino acids. The CDR3 region has the DNA TGTGCCGGAGACAGGAGGAGAGCGCGGGGCTACACCTTC. Amino acid sequence: CAGDRRRARGYTF.